These 15 T cell receptor beta chains came from one sample sequenced in a study of blood T cell repertoires in COVID-19. The assay was immunoSEQ multiplex PCR, and TCRdb's table has in-frame clones only and misses some. The sample lists about 270,000 clones, about nine tenths seen once, with roughly 8% in the top ten. The sequencing sample was made of peripheral blood. Receptor source: a middle-aged man with active or convalescent COVID-19.

This chain uses TRBV5-1 with TRBJ1-2, with TRBD1 as a possible D gene (5 bases). The germline gives CDR1 SGHRS, CDR2 YFSETQ. The CDR3 length is 12 residues. Trimming cost V 3 bases and J 8 bases, with 11 bases left between them. As DNA, the CDR3 is TGCGCCAGCAGCTGGGCGGGGGACGGCTACACCTTC. Protein: CASSWAGDGYTF.

The genes are TRBV3-1 (or the pseudogene TRBV3-2) and TRBJ1-4; D is possibly TRBD1 (5 bases). Germline assignment: CDR1 LGHDT and CDR2 YNNKEL (reference sequence). V dropped 4 bases and J dropped 4 bases, with 16 bases sitting between them. The CDR3 totals 16 residues. Written as DNA, the CDR3 is TGTGCCAGCAGCCGCGTTCGACAGACCCGTAATGAAAAACTGTTTTTT. It translates to CASSRVRQTRNEKLFF.

The count of this clone is one. The chain joins TRBV14 to TRBJ2-3; 7 bases map to TRBD1. This CDR3 has 16 residues. Germline CDR1 is SGHDN and CDR2 is FVKESK. J lost 3 bases, V lost 3 bases, and 9 bases had no gene match. The CDR3, as DNA: TGTGCCAGCAGCCACCACAGGGGTATCCCAACAGATACGCAGTATTTT. The encoded protein is CASSHHRGIPTDTQYF.

This clone has just one count. The chain carries TRBV10-3 and TRBJ2-3, with a tentative D call TRBD2 (6 bases). Germline lookup yields CDR1 ENHRY and CDR2 SYGVKD. V lost 7 bases, J lost 2 bases, and 10 bases lay in between. There are 13 residues in the CDR3. For the CDR3, the DNA is TGTGCCATCAAGGGGCGGGACACAGATACGCAGTATTTT. Its protein is CAIKGRDTDTQYF.

The V gene is TRBV2, the J gene TRBJ2-3; 7 bases are shared with TRBD2. The CDR3 has 15 amino acids. Germline-derived CDR1 and CDR2 are SNHLY and FYNNEI. J was trimmed by 3 bases and V by 10 bases; bases with no gene match: 13. The CDR3 DNA sequence: TGTGCCACCTGGGGCGGGAGAGAGGGGACAGATACGCAGTATTTT. Residues: CATWGGREGTDTQYF.

This sequence joins TRBV10-1 and TRBJ1-3, with a tentative D call TRBD1 (6 bases). The CDR3 length is 13 residues. CDR1 and CDR2 from the germline V gene are WNHNN and SYGVQD (reference sequence). The V and J ends lost 8 bases and 6 bases respectively, with 14 bases between them. The CDR3 protein is CASSKQGENTIYF. CDR3 in DNA: TGCGCCAGCTCGAAACAGGGAGAAAACACCATATATTTT.

The rearrangement links TRBV29-1 to TRBJ2-2; D unresolved. This CDR3 is built from 14 residues. Germline CDR1 is SQVTM and CDR2 is ANQGSEA. Trimming took 1 base from V and 7 from J, leaving 13 bases between them. The CDR3 loop is CSVEGARSDGELFF. The CDR3 region has the DNA TGCAGCGTTGAAGGTGCGAGGAGCGACGGGGAGCTGTTTTTT.

This chain connects TRBV29-1 to TRBJ2-1; 10 bases are a match to TRBD1. From germline, CDR1 is SQVTM and CDR2 ANQGSEA. The CDR3 consists of 12 residues. Trimming took 8 bases from V and 6 from J; bases not matched to a gene: 4. For the CDR3, the DNA is TGCAGCCTGTGGACAGGGGGCAATGAGCAGTTCTTC. This sequence encodes CSLWTGGNEQFF.

This clone turned up a few times. The gene calls are TRBV19 and TRBJ1-2; D is unresolved. The germline V gene has CDR1 LNHDA and CDR2 SQIVND (reference sequence). The CDR3 length is 10 residues. The germline V and J ends were trimmed by 6 bases and 13 bases, with 12 bases remaining between them. The chain's CDR3 is CASSPVGPTF. CDR3 sequence (DNA): TGTGCCAGTAGCCCCGTCGGTCCCACCTTC. The full variable domain, in which reference TRBV19 and TRBJ1-2 provide the parts outside the CDR3, is DGGITQSPKYLFRKEGQNVTLSCEQNLNHDAMYWYRQDPGQGLRLIYYSQIVNDFQKGDIAEGYSVSREKKESFPLTVTSAQKNPTAFYLCASSPVGPTFGSGTRLTVV.

This chain links TRBV6-5 with TRBJ2-5; 13 positions match TRBD2. J was trimmed by 4 bases and V by 5 bases; bases with no gene match: 4. CDR3 size: 15 residues. In germline, CDR1 is MNHEY, CDR2 SVGAGI. This CDR3 reads CASSQRLAGGETQYF. CDR3 sequence (DNA): TGTGCCAGCAGTCAGAGACTAGCGGGAGGAGAGACCCAGTACTTC.

This clone was counted a single time. The DNA of the CDR3 is TGTGCCAGCAGCCCCCGGGGTCCGAAGCAGTTCTTC. Its translation is CASSPRGPKQFF. V and J are TRBV11-3 and TRBJ2-1, with a tentative D call TRBD2 (5 bases). CDR1 SGHNT and CDR2 YENEEA come from the germline V gene. The CDR3 contains 12 residues. Trimming took off 5 bases at V and 11 bases at J, with 13 bases between the two ends.

As DNA, the CDR3 is TGTGCCAGCAGCGCGGGGCAGGGGGGAAACTATGGCTACACCTTC. It encodes CASSAGQGGNYGYTF. The chain recombines TRBV7-9 with TRBJ1-2, with TRBD1 matching 7 bases. Trimming cost V 5 bases and J 2 bases; bases outside gene matches: 8. From germline, CDR1 is SEHNR and CDR2 FQNEAQ (reference sequence). This CDR3 spans 15 amino acids.

CDR3 sequence reads: CASSPTTSGYNEQFF. The CDR3 bases are TGTGCCAGCAGCCCGACAACTAGCGGCTACAATGAGCAGTTCTTC. V gene TRBV11-1 combines with J gene TRBJ2-1, with TRBD2 matching over 8 bases. This CDR3 spans 15 amino acids. Trimming at V came to 5 bases and at J to 3 bases, leaving 6 bases not matched to a gene. Per germline, CDR1 SGHAT and CDR2 FQDESV (reference sequence).

CDR3 amino acids: CASSPAGQFALEASSYNEQFF. CDR3 in DNA: TGTGCCAGCTCACCGGCGGGACAGTTCGCCTTGGAGGCTAGCTCCTACAATGAGCAGTTCTTC. This chain joins TRBV18 and TRBJ2-1; TRBD1 is a possible D gene (7 bases). Germline V CDR1 and CDR2: KGHSH, LQKENI. Trimming removed 3 bases at V and 0 bases at J, with 27 bases between. This CDR3 is built from 21 residues. Combining the CDR3 with reference TRBV18 and TRBJ2-1 gives the whole variable domain NAGVMQNPRHLVRRRGQEARLRCSPMKGHSHVYWYRQLPEEGLKFMVYLQKENIIDESGMPKERFSAEFPKEGPSILRIQQVVRGDSAAYFCASSPAGQFALEASSYNEQFFGPGTRLTVL.

J is TRBJ2-5 and V is TRBV5-6; D may be TRBD1 (6 bases). V dropped 0 bases and J dropped 3 bases, with 9 bases sitting between them. The CDR3 extends over 14 amino acids. CDR1 and CDR2 from the germline V gene are SGHDT and YYEEEE. CDR3 residues: CASSLVNREETQYF. The CDR3 DNA sequence: TGTGCCAGCAGCTTGGTGAACAGGGAAGAGACCCAGTACTTC.